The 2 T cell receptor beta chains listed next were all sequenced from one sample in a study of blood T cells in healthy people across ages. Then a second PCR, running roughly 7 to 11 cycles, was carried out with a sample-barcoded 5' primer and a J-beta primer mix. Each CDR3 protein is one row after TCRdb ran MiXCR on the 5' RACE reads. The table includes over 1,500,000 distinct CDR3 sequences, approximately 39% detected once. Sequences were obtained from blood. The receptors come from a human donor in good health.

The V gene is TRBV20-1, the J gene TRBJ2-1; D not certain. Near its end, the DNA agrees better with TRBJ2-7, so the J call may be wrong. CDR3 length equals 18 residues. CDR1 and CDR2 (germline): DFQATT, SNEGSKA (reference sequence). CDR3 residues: CSARDSAARDRTYNEQYF. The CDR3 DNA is TGCAGTGCTAGAGATTCGGCAGCTAGGGATCGGACCTACAATGAGCAGTACTTC.

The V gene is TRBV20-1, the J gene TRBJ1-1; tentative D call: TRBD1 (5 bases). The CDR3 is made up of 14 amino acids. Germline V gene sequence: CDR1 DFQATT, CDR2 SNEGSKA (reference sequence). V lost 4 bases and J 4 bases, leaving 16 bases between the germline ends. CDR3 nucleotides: TGCAGTGCTACCAACTCCGTTAGGGGCACTGAAGCTTTCTTT. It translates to CSATNSVRGTEAFF.